Each of the 4 T cell receptor beta chains below was sequenced from the same sample in a study of beta chain features in type 1 diabetes. The study reverse transcribed the entire isolated RNA, so it sequenced expressed TCRB transcripts. The method was immunoSEQ multiplex PCR; TCRdb's version includes in-frame clones alone and lacks a portion of them. The sample yields 970,000 or so clones, roughly 15% seen once. Sequenced: naive CD4+ T cells from blood. Receptors were obtained from a woman in her late teens or twenties in good health.

This clone was seen only a few times. The gene calls are TRBV10-3 and TRBJ2-3, with D unclear. Germline V gene data show CDR1 as ENHRY and CDR2 as SYGVKD. Trimming stripped 1 base from V and 0 bases from J, with 11 bases between. The CDR3 loop spans 16 amino acids. The CDR3 is CAISEFGQLSTDTQYF. The CDR3 coding sequence is TGTGCCATCAGTGAGTTCGGCCAACTGAGCACAGATACGCAGTATTTT.

Written as DNA, the CDR3 is TGCGCCAGCAGCCAAGCCTACAAAAAGAACGAGCAGTACTTC. This translates into CASSQAYKKNEQYF. The chain is built from TRBV4-3 and TRBJ2-7; D not certain. V lost 1 base to trimming and J lost 5 bases, with 12 bases between them. CDR1 and CDR2 from the germline V gene are LGHNA and YSLEER. This CDR3 has 14 residues.

The CDR3: CASSAGTGSYEQYF. DNA for the CDR3: TGTGCCAGCTCGGCCGGGACAGGGTCCTACGAGCAGTACTTC. The genes are TRBV18 and TRBJ2-7; 9 bases fit TRBD1. This CDR3 spans 14 amino acids. Germline V gene sequence: CDR1 KGHSH, CDR2 LQKENI. The V and J ends lost 6 bases and 1 base, in that order; junction bases with no gene match: 4.

V gene TRBV25-1 combines with J gene TRBJ2-7; TRBD2 agrees at 9 bases. The CDR3 is 16 amino acids. Germline-derived CDR1 and CDR2 are MGHDK and SYGVNS. V lost 9 bases and J lost 1; bases outside the gene matches: 13. DNA of the CDR3: TGTGCCAGTACTCAGATAAAGCGGGAGGTGTCCTACGAGCAGTACTTC. It translates to CASTQIKREVSYEQYF.